The T cell receptor (beta chain) described here comes from a study of monozygotic twins with inflammatory bowel disease. General study results and limits: Among patients, repertoires may have gained variability from differing immunosuppressive treatments. Telling apart the different T cell subtypes was not possible. Sharing of clonotypes with others was lower in IBD patients than in healthy twins, and this was especially so with disease activity.

This CDR3 has 18 residues. Details on this clonotype: The antigen remains unidentified.

Every TCR library drew on around 3.5 ug of total RNA. TCRdb reworked the 5' RACE reads into one entry per CDR3 protein, no DNA. The sample totals fewer than 350,000 distinct CDR3 sequences. V and J are TRBV12-3 or TRBV12-4 and TRBJ2-6; TCRdb selects TRBD1, and the lack of DNA leaves this call unchecked. The TCR comes from a human donor with ulcerative colitis or Crohn's disease, or a healthy co-twin of an affected twin (not recorded which). Sequencing was carried out using blood. The CDR3: CASRPADRAVSGANVLTF.